Following are 18 T cell receptor beta chains from one sample sequenced in a study of blood T cell repertoires in COVID-19. Clones were read by immunoSEQ multiplex PCR, and TCRdb kept only the in-frame ones, dropping some. Found here are about 86,000 clones, around 80% of them singletons; the top ten hold approximately 1.2%. The specimen sequenced was peripheral blood. Source of these receptors: a woman of 80 years or more with acute or convalescent COVID-19.

CDR3 amino acids: CATSPPINRGLLANEKLFF. DNA of the CDR3: TGTGCCACCAGCCCACCGATTAACAGGGGGCTTCTTGCTAATGAAAAACTGTTTTTT. The rearrangement links TRBV15 to TRBJ1-4; 9 positions match TRBD1. The V gene end was trimmed by 5 bases and the J gene end by 3 bases; junction bases not matched to a gene: 16. The germline gives CDR1 LNHNV, CDR2 YYDKDF (reference sequence). The CDR3 consists of 19 residues.

The chain employs TRBV12-3 or TRBV12-4 and TRBJ1-5; the D is unclear. This CDR3 region has 12 residues. Trimming removed 8 bases at V and 5 bases at J, with 10 bases between. The CDR3 DNA reads as TGTGCCAGCGGGCCTAAGGATCAGCCCCAGCATTTT. This encodes CASGPKDQPQHF.

V usage is TRBV19 and J usage is TRBJ1-6; TRBD1 matches at 8 bases. V lost 9 bases and J lost 8; bases outside the gene matches: 3. Looked up from germline, CDR1 is LNHDA and CDR2 is SQIVND (reference sequence). The CDR3 extends over 12 amino acids. CDR3 sequence: CASRDRYSPLHF. The CDR3, as DNA: TGTGCCAGCCGGGACAGGTATTCACCCCTCCACTTT.

The CDR3 DNA follows: TGTGCCAGCAGCGCAGGCGTTCCAACCTACAATGAGCAGTTCTTC. This translates into CASSAGVPTYNEQFF. V usage is TRBV11-2 and J usage is TRBJ2-1; D is ambiguous. Trimming cost V 5 bases and J 2 bases, with 13 bases left between them. This CDR3 is 15 amino acids long. Germline V gene data show CDR1 as SGHAT and CDR2 as FQNNGV. Full variable domain (outside the CDR3, taken from reference TRBV11-2 and TRBJ2-1): EAGVAQSPRYKIIEKRQSVAFWCNPISGHATLYWYQQILGQGPKLLIQFQNNGVVDDSQLPKDRFSAERLKGVDSTLKIQPAKLEDSAVYLCASSAGVPTYNEQFFGPGTRLTVL.

This clone appeared a single time. Other nucleotide sequences in the sample specify the same CDR3. The chain carries TRBV9 and TRBJ1-2, with D possibly TRBD1 on 5 matching bases. Trimming shortened V by 5 bases and J by 5 bases, and 28 bases separated the two germline ends. The length of the CDR3 is 18 residues. The germline gives CDR1 SGDLS, CDR2 YYNGEE. The CDR3 here is CASSGTSGQQERGYGYTF. In DNA, the CDR3 is TGTGCCAGCAGTGGCACCTCGGGCCAGCAGGAAAGGGGATATGGCTACACCTTC.

The chain is built from TRBV5-1 and TRBJ2-7, with 7 bases fitting TRBD1. This CDR3 has 13 amino acids. Germline CDR1 and CDR2: SGHRS and YFSETQ. V lost 4 bases and J lost 3; bases outside the gene matches: 4. The CDR3 reads CASSPAGGYEQYF. As DNA, the CDR3 is TGCGCCAGCAGCCCCGCAGGGGGCTACGAGCAGTACTTC.

The chain combines TRBV12-3 or TRBV12-4 with TRBJ1-1; no reliable D call. This CDR3 has 13 residues. Deletions cut 2 bases from V and 2 bases from J, with 6 bases between. The CDR3 here is CASSLRENTEAFF. In DNA, the CDR3 is TGTGCCAGCAGTTTAAGAGAAAACACTGAAGCTTTCTTT.

This sequence joins TRBV21-1 and TRBJ1-2; the DNA was not used to check the table's D call, TRBD1. TRBV21-1 is reported as a pseudogene. The CDR3 totals 14 residues. The CDR3 DNA reads TGTGCCAGCATCCCCAGGGGGCAGTACTATGGCTACACCTTC. Amino acids: CASIPRGQYYGYTF.

The chain combines TRBV5-6 with TRBJ2-7, with D perhaps matching TRBD1 (6 bases). Germline assignment: CDR1 SGHDT and CDR2 YYEEEE. The CDR3 totals 13 residues. The V and J ends lost 4 bases and 4 bases respectively, with 12 bases between them. CDR3 sequence: CASSPGQEYEQYF. The CDR3 bases are TGTGCCAGCAGCCCGGGACAAGAGTACGAGCAGTACTTC.

The chain combines TRBV18 with TRBJ2-3; TRBD2 matches 12 bases. J was trimmed by 8 bases and V by 6 bases; bases with no gene match: 12. CDR1 is KGHSH, CDR2 LQKENI, per germline. The CDR3 runs to 16 residues. The DNA of the CDR3 is TGTGCCAGCTCTCTGGAGACTAGCGGGGGTGCGGGTACGCAGTATTTT. Residues: CASSLETSGGAGTQYF. The whole variable domain, filled in from reference TRBV18 and TRBJ2-3, reads NAGVMQNPRHLVRRRGQEARLRCSPMKGHSHVYWYRQLPEEGLKFMVYLQKENIIDESGMPKERFSAEFPKEGPSILRIQQVVRGDSAAYFCASSLETSGGAGTQYFGPGTRLTVL.

A single count supports this clone. V is TRBV5-8 and J is TRBJ2-3; 7 positions match TRBD1. V gave up 6 bases and J gave up 2 bases; unmatched junction bases: 6. The length of the CDR3 is 14 residues. Germline lookup yields CDR1 SGHTS and CDR2 YDEGEE. CDR3 sequence: CASTDRYYTDTQYF. The CDR3 nucleotides are TGTGCCAGCACGGACAGGTATTACACAGATACGCAGTATTTT.

V is TRBV5-1 and J is TRBJ2-7, with 12 bases aligning to TRBD2. The CDR3 is 14 amino acids. Germline-derived CDR1 and CDR2 are SGHRS and YFSETQ. The trim removed 5 bases at V and 4 bases at J, leaving 4 bases unmatched. CDR3 coding DNA: TGCGCCAGCAGTCAGACTAGCGGGAGTTACGAGCAGTACTTC. It specifies CASSQTSGSYEQYF.

The rearrangement uses TRBV2 and TRBJ1-6; D not resolved. The germline gives CDR1 SNHLY, CDR2 FYNNEI. V shed 8 bases and J shed 8 bases, with 10 bases lying between them. CDR3 length: 12 residues. The CDR3 bases are TGTGCCAGCGGGTATGGAGATTCACCCCTCCACTTT. The encoded protein is CASGYGDSPLHF.

The sample holds one count of this clone. CDR3 loop: CASSQVVGGFSGNTIYF. CDR3 DNA: TGTGCCAGCAGCCAAGTTGTTGGGGGGTTCTCTGGAAACACCATATATTTT. This chain joins TRBV3-1 (or the pseudogene TRBV3-2) and TRBJ1-3; D may be TRBD1 (5 bases). This CDR3 contains 17 residues. Germline lookup yields CDR1 LGHDT and CDR2 YNNKEL (reference sequence). The V gene lost 1 base and the J gene lost 0 bases, with 13 bases spanning the gap.

J is TRBJ1-1 and V is TRBV19; a weak D match, TRBD1 (6 bases). In germline, CDR1 is LNHDA, CDR2 SQIVND (reference sequence). The CDR3 is 15 amino acids. V was clipped by 4 bases and J by 0 bases, with 12 bases between them. The CDR3 DNA sequence: TGTGCCAGTAGTAAGAGGACAGAGCTGAACACTGAAGCTTTCTTT. It translates to CASSKRTELNTEAFF.

This clone was counted between two and nine times. The V gene is TRBV5-3, the J gene TRBJ2-5; 9 nucleotides agree with TRBD1. TRBV5-3 is designated an ORF whose function remains uncertain. The length of the CDR3 is 16 residues. The trim removed 0 bases at V and 3 bases at J, leaving 6 bases unmatched. CDR3 in DNA: TGTGCCAGAAGCTTGGTAGGGGACAGGGAAAAAGAGACCCAGTACTTC. Amino acids: CARSLVGDREKETQYF.

This chain joins TRBV3-1 (or the pseudogene TRBV3-2) and TRBJ1-5; D gene uncertain. The germline V gene encodes CDR1 LGHDT and CDR2 YNNKEL (reference sequence). The CDR3 has 15 residues. Trimming removed 0 bases from V and 1 base from J, with 7 bases in between. CDR3 loop: CASSQDPVSNQPQHF. The CDR3 nucleotides are TGTGCCAGCAGCCAAGATCCCGTAAGCAATCAGCCCCAGCATTTT.

The genes are TRBV7-2 and TRBJ1-4, with D possibly being TRBD1 (5 bases). Trimming shortened V by 5 bases and J by 5 bases, and 15 bases separated the two germline ends. The CDR3 length is 15 residues. The germline V gene has CDR1 SGHTA and CDR2 FQGNSA. The CDR3 loop reads CASSPRGAGNEKLFF. CDR3 sequence (DNA): TGTGCCAGCAGCCCGAGGGGCGCGGGGAATGAAAAACTGTTTTTT.